This T cell receptor beta chain was identified in a study of T cell responses to AZD1222 COVID-19 vaccine. The CDR3 is 13 residues long. Germline lookup yields CDR1 MNHEY and CDR2 SVGAGI. Trimming pared 6 bases from V and 0 bases from J, leaving 6 bases between. For this clone: Antigen unknown.

Method: immunoSEQ multiplex PCR; TCRdb's copy keeps in-frame clones and lacks some. The sample has about 150,000 clones; 90% are singletons. Study-level points and caveats: Among vaccine-associated CD4 TCRs, coverage spanned spike, with dominance at 160-218 and 743-854.

The chain links TRBV6-5 to TRBJ2-1; D is unresolved. The sequenced sample was peripheral blood, obtained on day 0 of AZD1222 vaccination. The source of this sequence is an adult in good health. This CDR3 is CASSINSYNEQFF. The CDR3 DNA follows: TGTGCCAGCAGCATTAACTCCTACAATGAGCAGTTCTTC.